Listed below are T cell receptor beta chains from one sample, sequenced in a study of blood T cells in healthy people across ages. TCRdb re-called the 5' RACE reads with MiXCR, one entry per CDR3 protein. The table shows about 730,000 distinct CDR3 sequences, with roughly 41% occurring only once. Sample: blood. The receptors shown here come from a woman aged 55-69 years in good health. CDR3s include the opening cysteine and the closing phenylalanine or tryptophan. A D gene is named only where the DNA matches it firmly. Some rows mark clone size as missing; the rest say once, few, many or name a class of expanded clone.

V,D,length,J,size,DNA,CDR3
TRBV24-1,-,11,TRBJ2-5,many,TGTGCCACCAGTCAGGGAGAGACCCAGTACTTC,CATSQGETQYF
TRBV5-1,TRBD2,14,TRBJ2-2,-,TGCGCCAGCAGCCCTAGCGGAACCGGCGGGGAGCTGTTTTTT,CASSPSGTGGELFF
TRBV20-1,-,13,TRBJ2-7,few,TGCAGTGCTAGAGATGAGGTCCGCTACGAGCAGTACTTC,CSARDEVRYEQYF
TRBV20-1,-,13,TRBJ1-5,-,TGCAGTGCTAGGGACGGTCCGAGGCAGCCCCAGCATTTT,CSARDGPRQPQHF
TRBV3-1,-,15,TRBJ1-1,-,TGTGCCAGCAGCCAACTGATAAATCTGAACACTGAAGCTTTCTTT,CASSQLINLNTEAFF
TRBV2,-,13,TRBJ1-4,few,TGTGCCAGCAGCAGGGGTTTGGATGAAAAACTGTTTTTT,CASSRGLDEKLFF
TRBV11-3,-,13,TRBJ2-1,few,TGTGCCAGCAGCTTAGTATGGGGGTCTGAGCAGTTCTTC,CASSLVWGSEQFF
TRBV27,-,14,TRBJ1-2,-,TGTGCCAGCAGTTTTCACCGGAGGAGCAATGGCTACACCTTC,CASSFHRRSNGYTF
TRBV7-2,-,15,TRBJ2-6,many,TGTGCCAGCAGCTCCAGGGTGTCGGGGGCCAACGTCCTGACTTTC,CASSSRVSGANVLTF
TRBV29-1,-,12,TRBJ2-1,-,TGCAGCGGTGATGGGATTTACAATGAGCAGTTCTTC,CSGDGIYNEQFF
TRBV6-5,-,15,TRBJ2-7,few,TGTGCCAGCAGTAGAAGGGGCTCCGAGACCTACGAGCAGTACTTC,CASSRRGSETYEQYF
TRBV10-3,TRBD1,14,TRBJ2-1,-,TGTGCCATCGGGATCGACAGGGACCTCAATGAGCAGTTCTTC,CAIGIDRDLNEQFF
TRBV20-1,TRBD2,16,TRBJ2-3,-,TGCAGTGCTAGATCAATAGCGGGATCACTCACAGATACGCAGTATTTT,CSARSIAGSLTDTQYF
TRBV5-1,TRBD2,16,TRBJ2-1,-,TGCGCCAGCAGCTTGGAGGCTAGCGGGAGTGTTACTGAGCAGTTCTTC,CASSLEASGSVTEQFF
TRBV9,TRBD2,16,TRBJ2-5,-,TGTGCCAGCAGCGTATCCGGACTAGCGGGAGAAGAGACCCAGTACTTC,CASSVSGLAGEETQYF
TRBV20-1,-,11,TRBJ2-3,-,TGCAGTGCTAGAGACCTTGCCACGCAGTATTTT,CSARDLATQYF
TRBV3-1,TRBD1,14,TRBJ2-1,-,TGTGCCAGCAGCCAAGCTCTTACAGGGGCTGAGCAGTTCTTC,CASSQALTGAEQFF
TRBV9,TRBD2,16,TRBJ2-3,-,TGTGCCGGCAGCGTAGGGACTAGCGATAGCACAGATACGCAGTATTTT,CAGSVGTSDSTDTQYF
TRBV5-1,-,13,TRBJ2-1,few,TGCGCCAGCGGATCCACTGGAGGCAATGAGCAGTTCTTC,CASGSTGGNEQFF
TRBV5-1,TRBD1,14,TRBJ2-5,few,TGCGCCAGCAGCTTGGTTCAGGGGGATGAGACCCAGTACTTC,CASSLVQGDETQYF
TRBV24-1,TRBD2,15,TRBJ2-1,-,TGTGCCACCAGTAATGGACTAGCGGGAGTGGATGAGCAGTTCTTC,CATSNGLAGVDEQFF
TRBV7-2,-,15,TRBJ2-3,-,TGTGCCAGCAGCTTCCGGGACTCGCCTTTGGATACGCAGTATTTT,CASSFRDSPLDTQYF
TRBV5-6,-,15,TRBJ1-2,few,TGTGCCAGCAGCTTGGCGGTTTGGGGGATTAGTGGCTACACCTTC,CASSLAVWGISGYTF
TRBV28,-,14,TRBJ1-5,few,TGTGCCAGCAGTTTAGGGGGGGCGGATCAGCCCCAGCATTTT,CASSLGGADQPQHF
TRBV5-1,-,14,TRBJ1-2,-,TGCGCCAGCAGCTTGGAGGGAAGGGGGTATGGCTACACCTTC,CASSLEGRGYGYTF
TRBV11-1,TRBD2,15,TRBJ2-1,few,TGTGCCAGCAGCTTGGGACTAGCTTTCCACAATGAGCAGTTCTTC,CASSLGLAFHNEQFF
TRBV12-3/TRBV12-4,-,13,TRBJ1-1,few,TGTGCCAGCAGTTGGGCTTCGAACACTGAAGCTTTCTTT,CASSWASNTEAFF
TRBV20-1,-,15,TRBJ1-1,-,TGCAGTGCTAGCGGTCAGGCCCTGGGGAACACTGAAGCTTTCTTT,CSASGQALGNTEAFF
TRBV11-2,-,15,TRBJ2-2,-,TGTGCCAGCAGCTTAGACAGCCTAAACCCCGGGGAGCTGTTTTTT,CASSLDSLNPGELFF
TRBV24-1,TRBD1,15,TRBJ2-7,-,TGTGCCACCAGTGACCAGGGACAGGGGTTGGAGACCCGGTACTTC,CATSDQGQGLETRYF
TRBV29-1,-,13,TRBJ2-3,-,TGCAGCGTTAAGGGCTTTCACACAGATACGCAGTATTTT,CSVKGFHTDTQYF
TRBV10-3,TRBD1,15,TRBJ2-7,-,TGTGCCATCAGTGACCGGGCAGGGGGTAACTACGAGCAGTACTTC,CAISDRAGGNYEQYF
TRBV7-2,TRBD1,20,TRBJ1-1,-,TGTGCCAGCAGCTTTCTCTTCGGCAGGGGGCGCATAAATACGGGCACTGAAGCTTTCTTT,CASSFLFGRGRINTGTEAFF
TRBV6-6,-,16,TRBJ2-7,-,TGTGCCAGCAGTAAAAGGACTCAGCCCTTAGACAATGAGCAGTACTTC,CASSKRTQPLDNEQYF
TRBV2,TRBD2,16,TRBJ2-5,many,TGTGCCAGCAGAACGGTACTAGCGGGGTACCAAGAGACCCAGTACTTC,CASRTVLAGYQETQYF
TRBV25-1,-,16,TRBJ2-3,-,TGTGCCAGCAGGGGGGCGGTGAGGGGCGGGTCAGATACGCAGTATTTT,CASRGAVRGGSDTQYF
TRBV5-1,-,19,TRBJ2-3,few,TGCGCCAGCAGCCACCCGCTAGTCAGACTTTATACTAGCACAGATACGCAGTATTTT,CASSHPLVRLYTSTDTQYF
TRBV10-3,TRBD2,14,TRBJ2-1,-,TGTGCCATCAGAGACCTAGCGGGGGGGCCCGAGCAGTTCTTC,CAIRDLAGGPEQFF
TRBV12-5,-,13,TRBJ1-5,-,TGTGCTAGTCGTTGGTTTAGCAATCAGCCCCAGCATTTT,CASRWFSNQPQHF
TRBV7-2,TRBD2,15,TRBJ2-5,-,TGTGCCAGCAGCATACTCGCGGGAGAGACAGAGACCCAGTACTTC,CASSILAGETETQYF
TRBV18,-,15,TRBJ1-1,-,TGTGCCAGCTCACCTCTAGGGGAGCTGGTAACTGAAGCTTTCTTT,CASSPLGELVTEAFF
TRBV5-1,-,19,TRBJ2-5,-,TGCGCCAGCAGCTTAGTTCCTCTGACAGGCGCTCTTTTGTGGGAGACCCAGTACTTC,CASSLVPLTGALLWETQYF
TRBV6-6,-,14,TRBJ1-5,-,TGTGCCAGCAGTTACGGGAATGCGAATCAGCCCCAGCATTTT,CASSYGNANQPQHF
TRBV29-1,-,14,TRBJ2-7,-,TGCAGCGTTGGGGGCGGTTTGAGCTCCTACGAGCAGTACTTC,CSVGGGLSSYEQYF
TRBV7-2,-,13,TRBJ2-7,few,TGTGCCAGCAGGCGGGACGCCATGGGGGAGCAGTACTTC,CASRRDAMGEQYF
TRBV28,TRBD2,14,TRBJ2-5,few,TGTGCCACCTCCCGGGGGGGGTACCAAGAGACCCAGTACTTC,CATSRGGYQETQYF
TRBV3-1,-,15,TRBJ2-7,few,TGTGCCAGCAGCCGCACAGGGAAATCTACCTACGAGCAGTACTTC,CASSRTGKSTYEQYF
TRBV12-3/TRBV12-4,TRBD2,14,TRBJ2-5,-,TGTGCCAGCAGTTATACGGGGGGGATGAAGACCCAGTACTTC,CASSYTGGMKTQYF
TRBV6-2/TRBV6-3,TRBD2,21,TRBJ2-3,-,TGTGCCAGCAGTCGCCCCGGCGGACTAGCGGGAGGTCCAATCCGCACAGATACGCAGTATTTT,CASSRPGGLAGGPIRTDTQYF
TRBV20-1,-,11,TRBJ2-5,-,TGCAGTGCTAGCAGGGAACGTGAGCAGTACTTC,CSASREREQYF
TRBV20-1,-,15,TRBJ1-4,-,TGCAGTGCTGATCCACCGGGACAACTAATGGAAAAACTGTTTTTT,CSADPPGQLMEKLFF
TRBV29-1,-,12,TRBJ1-4,few,TGCAGCGTTGCGGGGGGCAGTGAAAAACTGTTTTTT,CSVAGGSEKLFF
TRBV20-1,-,13,TRBJ2-4,-,TGCAGTGCTCGTAAACAGGCCAAAAACATTCAGTACTTC,CSARKQAKNIQYF
TRBV7-9,-,17,TRBJ2-5,few,TGTGCCAGCAGCCAGGCGCGCCTAGTCTGGGTCCAAGAGACCCAGTACTTC,CASSQARLVWVQETQYF
TRBV6-1,TRBD2,15,TRBJ2-5,few,TGTGCCAGCACTGGGACTAGCGGGTACCAAGAGACCCAGTACTTC,CASTGTSGYQETQYF
TRBV7-7,-,13,TRBJ2-5,many,TGTGCCAGCAGCCAAGGACACCAAGAGACCCAGTACTTC,CASSQGHQETQYF
TRBV3-1,TRBD1,19,TRBJ2-7,-,TGTGCCAGCAGCCCTTCTCAGGGACAGGGGCCCAGTCTTTTCAACGAGCAGTACTTC,CASSPSQGQGPSLFNEQYF